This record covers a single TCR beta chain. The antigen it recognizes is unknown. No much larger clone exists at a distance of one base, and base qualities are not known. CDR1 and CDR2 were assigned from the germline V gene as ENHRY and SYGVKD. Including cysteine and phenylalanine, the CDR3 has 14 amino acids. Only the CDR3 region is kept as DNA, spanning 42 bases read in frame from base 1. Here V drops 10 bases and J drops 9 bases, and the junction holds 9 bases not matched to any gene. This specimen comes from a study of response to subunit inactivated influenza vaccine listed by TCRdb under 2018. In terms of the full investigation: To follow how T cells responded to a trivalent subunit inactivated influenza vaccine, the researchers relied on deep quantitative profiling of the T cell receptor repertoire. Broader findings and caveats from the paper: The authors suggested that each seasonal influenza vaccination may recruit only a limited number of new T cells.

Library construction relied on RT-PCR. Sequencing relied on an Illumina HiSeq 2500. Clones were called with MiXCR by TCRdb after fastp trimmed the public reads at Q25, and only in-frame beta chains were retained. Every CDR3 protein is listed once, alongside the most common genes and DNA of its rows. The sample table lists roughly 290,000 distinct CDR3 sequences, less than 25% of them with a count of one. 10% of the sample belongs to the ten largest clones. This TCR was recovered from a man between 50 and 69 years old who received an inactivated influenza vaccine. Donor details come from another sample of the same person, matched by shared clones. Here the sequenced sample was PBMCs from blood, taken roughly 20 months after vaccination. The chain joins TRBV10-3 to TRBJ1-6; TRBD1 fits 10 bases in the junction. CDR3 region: CATAGTGASSPLHF. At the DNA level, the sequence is TGTGCCACCGCCGGGACAGGGGCTTCTTCACCCCTCCACTTT.